The clone carrying this T cell receptor (beta chain) has just one count. CDR3 length: 15 amino acids. Trimming pared 1 base from V and 3 bases from J, leaving 11 bases between. In germline, CDR1 is SGHTA, CDR2 FQGNSA. The data originate from a study of blood T cell repertoires in COVID-19. The wider study: Italy, Spain and the United States were the sources of the convalescent and acute COVID-19 samples. T cells, B-cell-depleted T cells, or PBMCs provided the cDNA or gDNA that served as material.

Per the original data handling: It was from reference gene primer amplification that nucleated cell counts were estimated. Libraries were prepared by immunoSEQ multiplex PCR; TCRdb keeps only in-frame clonotypes and omits some of them. The DNA gave D and trimming, while V, J and clone size come from that table. This sample has about 140,000 clones, with 78% found just once. Sequenced: peripheral blood. The V gene is TRBV7-2, the J gene TRBJ2-3; perhaps TRBD2 as D (6 bases). The sequence derives from a man aged 55 to 70 who had recovered from COVID-19. CDR3 amino acids: CASSLVGGRTDTQYF. In nucleotides, the CDR3 is TGTGCCAGCAGCTTAGTGGGAGGAAGAACAGATACGCAGTATTTT.